These 12 T cell receptor beta chains share one sample of origin, sequenced in a study of blood T cell repertoires in COVID-19. Some clones are missing from TCRdb's copy, which holds only in-frame ones; the method was immunoSEQ multiplex PCR. The sample lists roughly 79,000 clones, 75% to 90% occurring once. Sequencing was performed on peripheral blood. The source is a man aged 55 to 70 with active or convalescent COVID-19.

The genes are TRBV6-1 and TRBJ2-5; 7 nucleotides align to TRBD2. This CDR3 contains 14 residues. The germline gives CDR1 MNHNS, CDR2 SASEGT. V shed 2 bases, J shed 5 bases, and the junction held 5 bases outside the gene matches. CDR3 region: CASSERAGRETQYF. The CDR3 DNA reads as TGTGCCAGCAGTGAAAGAGCGGGGAGGGAGACCCAGTACTTC.

The rearrangement links TRBV9 to TRBJ1-1; TRBD1 matches at 7 bases. CDR1 and CDR2 (germline): SGDLS, YYNGEE. V shed 2 bases and J 5 bases; nucleotides not matched to a gene: 3. The CDR3 totals 13 residues. This CDR3 reads CASSVQGETEAFF. CDR3 DNA sequence: TGTGCCAGCAGCGTCCAGGGGGAAACTGAAGCTTTCTTT.

The J gene is TRBJ2-2, the V gene TRBV7-2; 10 positions agree with TRBD2. Per germline, CDR1 SGHTA and CDR2 FQGNSA. The CDR3 spans 15 residues. The V and J ends lost 6 bases and 0 bases, in that order; junction bases with no gene match: 1. The CDR3 region has the DNA TGTGCCAGCAGACTAGCGGGGACGAACACCGGGGAGCTGTTTTTT. Its translation: CASRLAGTNTGELFF.

The chain is built from TRBV9 and TRBJ1-6, with no clear D. Trimming took 0 bases from V and 4 from J, leaving 5 bases between them. The CDR3 spans 14 residues. CDR1 and CDR2 (germline): SGDLS, YYNGEE. The CDR3 DNA reads TGTGCCAGCAGCGTAGGAGATTATAATTCACCCCTCCACTTT. Amino acids: CASSVGDYNSPLHF.

This clone has only a few counts. The V and J genes are TRBV7-8 and TRBJ1-4, with 9 bases fitting TRBD1. This CDR3 has 15 amino acids. Looked up from germline, CDR1 is SGHVS and CDR2 is FQNEAQ. The V and J ends lost 5 bases and 7 bases, in that order; junction bases with no gene match: 8. DNA for the CDR3: TGTGCCAGCAGCCCTAGGACAGGGGTTGCTGAAAAACTGTTTTTT. Protein product: CASSPRTGVAEKLFF.

V usage is TRBV7-6 and J usage is TRBJ2-5, with TRBD2 matching 7 bases. The CDR3 length is 14 residues. Germline V lookup: CDR1 SGHVS, CDR2 FNYEAQ. Losses at the gene ends were 5 bases for V and 5 bases for J; bases not matched to a gene: 8. The CDR3 sequence: CASSRRGGVETQYF. In DNA form, the CDR3 reads TGTGCCAGCAGCCGTCGGGGAGGGGTTGAGACCCAGTACTTC.

This clone was detected only a few times. This chain connects TRBV30 to TRBJ1-1; D possibly corresponds to TRBD1 (6 bases). V was clipped by 0 bases and J by 5 bases, with 10 bases between them. The CDR3 sequence is 13 residues long. Germline V gives CDR1 GTSNPN, CDR2 SVGIG (reference sequence). The CDR3 here is CAWSVDQGTEAFF. In DNA, the CDR3 is TGTGCCTGGAGTGTCGACCAGGGGACTGAAGCTTTCTTT.

V usage is TRBV5-5 and J usage is TRBJ1-6; 10 bases agree with TRBD1. The CDR3 covers 15 residues. The V gene's germline CDR1 is SGHKS and CDR2 YYEKEE (reference sequence). Trimming cost V 3 bases and J 6 bases; bases outside gene matches: 3. The CDR3 nucleotides are TGTGCCAGCAGCTATGGACAGGGGGGTAATTCACCCCTCCACTTT. Its translation is CASSYGQGGNSPLHF.

The chain recombines TRBV3-1 (or the pseudogene TRBV3-2) with TRBJ1-1; perhaps TRBD1 as D (6 bases). The V gene's germline CDR1 is LGHDT and CDR2 YNNKEL (reference sequence). The germline V and J ends were trimmed by 2 bases and 10 bases, with 17 bases remaining between them. The CDR3 loop spans 14 amino acids. The CDR3 DNA reads TGTGCCAGCAGCCAAAGCGGGACATTCAAAGGAGCTTTCTTT. Protein: CASSQSGTFKGAFF.

J is TRBJ1-5 and V is TRBV15, with D unclear. The germline V and J ends were trimmed by 0 bases and 1 base, with 16 bases remaining between them. This CDR3 contains 18 residues. From germline, CDR1 is LNHNV and CDR2 YYDKDF (reference sequence). The CDR3: CATSRDRSGWRSNQPQHF. CDR3 nucleotide sequence: TGTGCCACCAGCAGAGACCGGAGTGGATGGAGAAGCAATCAGCCCCAGCATTTT.

The rearrangement joins TRBV5-8 to TRBJ2-1; 8 bases fit TRBD1. Germline V lookup: CDR1 SGHTS, CDR2 YDEGEE. V lost 3 bases to trimming and J lost 0 bases; unmatched junction nucleotides: 8. CDR3 length: 17 residues. The CDR3 loop is CASSSRTGTSSYNEQFF. The CDR3, as DNA: TGTGCCAGCAGCTCCCGGACAGGGACGAGCTCCTACAATGAGCAGTTCTTC.

The V and J genes are TRBV6-5 and TRBJ2-5; D might be TRBD1 (6 bases). There are 13 residues in the CDR3. The germline V and J ends were trimmed by 8 bases and 2 bases, with 12 bases remaining between them. CDR1 and CDR2 (germline): MNHEY, SVGAGI. This CDR3 reads CASGRTAQETQYF. CDR3 sequence (DNA): TGTGCCAGCGGTCGGACAGCTCAAGAGACCCAGTACTTC.